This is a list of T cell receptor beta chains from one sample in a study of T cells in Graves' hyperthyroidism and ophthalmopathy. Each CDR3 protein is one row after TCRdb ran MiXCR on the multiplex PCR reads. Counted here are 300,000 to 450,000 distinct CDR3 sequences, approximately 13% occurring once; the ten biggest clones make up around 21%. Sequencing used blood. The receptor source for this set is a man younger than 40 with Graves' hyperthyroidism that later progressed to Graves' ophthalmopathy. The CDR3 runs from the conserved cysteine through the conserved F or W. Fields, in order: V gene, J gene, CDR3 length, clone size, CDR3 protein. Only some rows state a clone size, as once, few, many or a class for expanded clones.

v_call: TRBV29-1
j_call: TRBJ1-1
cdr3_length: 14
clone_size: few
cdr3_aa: CSVEDNRLNTEAFF

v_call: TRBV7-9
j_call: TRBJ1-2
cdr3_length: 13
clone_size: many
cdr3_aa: CASSLVLGHGYTF

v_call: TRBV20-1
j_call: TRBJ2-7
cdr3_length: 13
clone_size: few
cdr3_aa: CSARGASFYEQYF

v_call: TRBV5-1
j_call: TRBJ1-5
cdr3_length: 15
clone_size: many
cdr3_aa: CASSLEAGGNQPQHF

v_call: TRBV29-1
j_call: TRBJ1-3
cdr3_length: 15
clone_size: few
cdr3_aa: CSCDSGGRSGNTIYF

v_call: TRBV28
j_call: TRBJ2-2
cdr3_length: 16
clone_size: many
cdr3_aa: CASSLRAGGRTGELFF

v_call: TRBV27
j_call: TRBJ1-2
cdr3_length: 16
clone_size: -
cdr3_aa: CASSSGRTGRNYGYTF

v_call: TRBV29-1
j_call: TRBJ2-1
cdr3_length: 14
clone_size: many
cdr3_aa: CSVEGRGTLNEQFF

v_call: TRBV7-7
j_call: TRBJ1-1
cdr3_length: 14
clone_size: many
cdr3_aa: CASSPGTPPSEAFF

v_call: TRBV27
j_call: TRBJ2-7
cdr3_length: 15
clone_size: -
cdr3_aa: CASSLVASGGNEQYF

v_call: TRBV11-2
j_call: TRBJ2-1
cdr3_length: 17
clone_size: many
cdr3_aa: CASSFLAGGITYNEQFF